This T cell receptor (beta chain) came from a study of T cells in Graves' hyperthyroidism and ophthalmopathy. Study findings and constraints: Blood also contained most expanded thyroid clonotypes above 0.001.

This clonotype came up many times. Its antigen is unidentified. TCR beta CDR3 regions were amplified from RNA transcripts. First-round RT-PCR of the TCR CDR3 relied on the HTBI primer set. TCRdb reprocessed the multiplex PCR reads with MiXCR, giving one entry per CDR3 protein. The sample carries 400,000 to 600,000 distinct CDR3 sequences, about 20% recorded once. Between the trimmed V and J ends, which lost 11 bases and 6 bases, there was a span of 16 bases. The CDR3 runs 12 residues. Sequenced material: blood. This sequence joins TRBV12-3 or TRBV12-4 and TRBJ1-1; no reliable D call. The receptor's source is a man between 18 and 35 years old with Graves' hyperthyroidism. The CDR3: CALGPMGSEAFF. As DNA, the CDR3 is TGTGCCCTAGGACCTATGGGCTCTGAAGCTTTCTTT.